The next 7 T cell receptor beta chains were all read from a single sample in a study of monozygotic twins with inflammatory bowel disease. TCRdb re-called the 5' RACE reads; every CDR3 protein appears as one record, without DNA. The sample yields some 170,000 distinct CDR3 sequences, of which the top ten take up 6% to 9.5%. Sequenced: blood. These receptors were obtained from a human donor with ulcerative colitis or Crohn's disease, or a healthy co-twin of an affected twin (not recorded which).

The chain carries TRBV12-3 or TRBV12-4 and TRBJ2-7; the TCRdb D gene call, TRBD1, has no DNA to confirm it. This CDR3 is 14 amino acids long. The CDR3 loop reads CASSPPGVRYEQYF.

The J gene is TRBJ2-1, the V gene TRBV5-1; there is no DNA to check the TCRdb D call of TRBD2. The CDR3 is 16 amino acids. The germline V gene encodes CDR1 SGHRS and CDR2 YFSETQ. The CDR3 here is CASSPLTSGQYNEQFF.

The chain is built from TRBV7-9 and TRBJ1-6. CDR3 length equals 13 residues. CDR1 SEHNR and CDR2 FQNEAQ come from the germline V gene (reference sequence). The CDR3: CASSLDAPSPLHF.

This rearrangement joins TRBV29-1 to TRBJ2-7; the TRBD2 assignment by TCRdb is unverifiable without DNA. The CDR3 has 16 residues. The germline V gene has CDR1 SQVTM and CDR2 ANQGSEA. The CDR3 here is CSVEDREGPSSYEQYF.

V is TRBV4-1 and J is TRBJ2-7; absent DNA, TCRdb's TRBD2 call cannot be checked. Germline lookup yields CDR1 MGHRA and CDR2 YSYEKL. CDR3 size: 14 residues. CDR3 region: CASSQPLRGYEQYF.

This chain links TRBV18 with TRBJ2-5. This CDR3 contains 13 residues. CDR1 is KGHSH, CDR2 LQKENI, per germline. The CDR3 region is CASSPWDGETQYF.

This chain joins TRBV28 and TRBJ2-1; TCRdb picks TRBD2, but there is no DNA to check that call. Germline-derived CDR1 and CDR2 are MDHEN and SYDVKM. The CDR3 is made up of 13 amino acids. CDR3 region: CASSLSLANEQFF.